These 15 T cell receptor beta chains came from one sample sequenced in a study of blood T cell repertoires in COVID-19. Assay used: immunoSEQ multiplex PCR; TCRdb lists only in-frame clones, some missing. Of around 400,000 clones in the sample, approximately 89% were seen once. Sequences were obtained from PBMCs or T cells enriched from blood (not recorded which). These receptors originate from a woman aged 25 to 39 who had recovered from COVID-19.

The V gene is TRBV13, the J gene TRBJ1-1, with D maybe TRBD1 (6 bases). V lost 5 bases to trimming and J lost 7 bases, with 20 bases between them. Germline CDR1 reads PRHDT; CDR2 reads FYEKMQ (reference sequence). This CDR3 is 15 amino acids long. The CDR3 reads CASSRRPGGEGEAFF. The CDR3 DNA is TGTGCCAGCAGCCGTCGCCCGGGGGGCGAGGGTGAAGCTTTCTTT.

The count of this clone is one. The chain carries TRBV7-9 and TRBJ1-4, with D tentatively TRBD1 (6 bases). The V gene lost 6 bases and the J gene lost 5 bases, with 19 bases spanning the gap. The CDR3 is made up of 16 amino acids. Germline CDR1 SEHNR, CDR2 FQNEAQ (reference sequence). The CDR3 DNA follows: TGTGCCAGCAGACCCAGTCCGGGACAAGCAAATGAAAAACTGTTTTTT. This sequence encodes CASRPSPGQANEKLFF.

The chain couples TRBV18 to TRBJ1-2; 9 bases line up with TRBD1. Unmatched junction bases numbered 7, after V lost 4 bases and J lost 4 bases. CDR1 is KGHSH, CDR2 LQKENI, per germline. CDR3 size: 15 residues. CDR3 protein: CASSQNRGRSYGYTF. The CDR3 bases are TGTGCCAGCTCACAGAACAGGGGGCGGAGCTATGGCTACACCTTC.

The rearrangement uses TRBV30 and TRBJ2-5; 8 bases are a match to TRBD1. CDR1 GTSNPN and CDR2 SVGIG come from the germline V gene (reference sequence). CDR3 length: 14 amino acids. J lost 5 bases, V lost 0 bases, and 5 bases had no gene match. CDR3 region: CAWSVLDRGETQYF. The CDR3 DNA follows: TGTGCCTGGAGTGTACTTGACAGGGGTGAGACCCAGTACTTC.

The chain joins TRBV6-5 to TRBJ1-2; no reliable D call. The CDR3 is made up of 14 amino acids. Germline V gene sequence: CDR1 MNHEY, CDR2 SVGAGI. V was trimmed by 6 bases and J by 6 bases, leaving 17 bases between them. CDR3 region: CASSTVPRRDGYTF. CDR3 coding DNA: TGTGCCAGCAGCACCGTCCCGCGGCGGGATGGCTACACCTTC.

This sequence joins TRBV11-2 and TRBJ1-4, with TRBD1 identical over 9 bases. The CDR3 extends over 16 amino acids. The J segment lost 4 bases and the V segment lost 2 bases, leaving 5 bases of the junction unmatched. Germline-derived CDR1 and CDR2 are SGHAT and FQNNGV. The CDR3: CASSLRDRGFNEKLFF. The CDR3, as DNA: TGTGCCAGCAGCTTAAGAGACAGGGGGTTTAATGAAAAACTGTTTTTT. Variable domain in full (rest from reference TRBV11-2 and TRBJ1-4): EAGVAQSPRYKIIEKRQSVAFWCNPISGHATLYWYQQILGQGPKLLIQFQNNGVVDDSQLPKDRFSAERLKGVDSTLKIQPAKLEDSAVYLCASSLRDRGFNEKLFFGSGTQLSVL.

Remarks on this clone: One end of the junction varies from germline; a read error may be responsible. The V and J genes are TRBV18 and TRBJ1-1; D gene uncertain. CDR1 is KGHSH, CDR2 LQKENI, per germline. The CDR3 extends over 12 amino acids. DNA for the CDR3: TGTGCCAGCTCACGGCCGAACAGTGAAGCTTTCTTT. This translates into CASSRPNSEAFF.

The chain couples TRBV27 to TRBJ2-7; a weak D match, TRBD2 (5 bases). Germline assignment: CDR1 MNHEY and CDR2 SMNVEV (reference sequence). This CDR3 has 12 amino acids. Trimming removed 7 bases at V and 3 bases at J, with 10 bases between. CDR3 protein: CASTGGSYEQYF. In nucleotides, the CDR3 is TGTGCCAGCACTGGAGGAAGCTACGAGCAGTACTTC.

This chain uses TRBV28 with TRBJ1-5; D is ambiguous. V dropped 7 bases and J dropped 2 bases, with 12 bases sitting between them. Germline CDR1 and CDR2: MDHEN and SYDVKM. CDR3 length: 14 residues. CDR3 DNA: TGTGCCAGCAAGTTTATCGGGGGCAATCAGCCCCAGCATTTT. This encodes CASKFIGGNQPQHF.

A few counts support this clone. The junction does not match germline at one end; this may be a read error. The chain recombines TRBV7-3 with TRBJ1-2; D may be TRBD1 (6 bases). The length of the CDR3 is 14 residues. The germline gives CDR1 SGHTA, CDR2 FQGTGA. The chain's CDR3 is CASSLTTGGGGYTF. CDR3 DNA sequence: TGTGCCAGCAGCCTAACGACGGGAGGGGGTGGCTACACCTTC.

This chain connects TRBV7-9 to TRBJ2-7; unclear D gene. The CDR3 contains 12 residues. Per germline, CDR1 SEHNR and CDR2 FQNEAQ (reference sequence). V dropped 6 bases and J dropped 1 base, with 7 bases sitting between them. The CDR3 coding sequence is TGTGCCAGCAGTGTGCAGTCCTACGAGCAGTACTTC. It translates to CASSVQSYEQYF.

J is TRBJ2-7 and V is TRBV28; no firm D call. Germline-derived CDR1 and CDR2 are MDHEN and SYDVKM. With 6 bases removed from V and 4 bases from J, the gap between germline ends came to 7 bases. This CDR3 is built from 11 residues. The CDR3 DNA follows: TGTGCCAGCAGGGAGCTATACGAGCAGTACTTC. This codes for CASRELYEQYF. The variable domain in full, completed from reference TRBV28 and TRBJ2-7, reads DVKVTQSSRYLVKRTGEKVFLECVQDMDHENMFWYRQDPGLGLRLIYFSYDVKMKEKGDIPEGYSVSREKKERFSLILESASTNQTSMYLCASRELYEQYFGPGTRLTVT.

This clone turned up a few times. The chain joins TRBV2 to TRBJ2-6, with TRBD1 as a possible D gene (6 bases). This CDR3 is built from 15 residues. V was clipped by 7 bases and J by 4 bases, with 14 bases between them. Looked up from germline, CDR1 is SNHLY and CDR2 is FYNNEI. The CDR3 DNA reads as TGTGCCAGCAAAAGACCGGGGACAGGGGCCAACGTCCTGACTTTC. The encoded protein is CASKRPGTGANVLTF. Looking up the rest from reference TRBV2 and TRBJ2-6 gives the full variable domain: EPEVTQTPSHQVTQMGQEVILRCVPISNHLYFYWYRQILGQKVEFLVSFYNNEISEKSEIFDDQFSVERPDGSNFTLKIRSTKLEDSAMYFCASKRPGTGANVLTFGAGSRLTVL.

Of note for this clone: Other DNA sequences within the sample encode an identical CDR3. The chain combines TRBV19 with TRBJ2-5; D unclear. Trimming removed 6 bases at V and 5 bases at J, with 13 bases between. The CDR3 covers 13 residues. The germline V gene encodes CDR1 LNHDA and CDR2 SQIVND (reference sequence). CDR3 region: CASRPRVRETQYF. DNA of the CDR3: TGTGCCAGTAGGCCCCGGGTGAGGGAGACCCAGTACTTC.

The V gene is TRBV6-6, the J gene TRBJ1-2, with 10 bases fitting TRBD1. The CDR3 has 14 residues. The J segment lost 7 bases and the V segment lost 7 bases, leaving 9 bases of the junction unmatched. CDR1 and CDR2 from the germline V gene are MNHNY and SVGAGI (reference sequence). The CDR3 here is CASTLDRGKGGYTF. The CDR3 region has the DNA TGTGCCAGCACCCTGGACAGGGGGAAGGGTGGCTACACCTTC.